The source of this TCR beta chain is a study of T cell clonotyping in hematopoietic cell transplantation. TCRdb's table, derived via immunoSEQ multiplex PCR, lists solely in-frame clones and lacks some. The sample lists 25,000 to 35,000 clones; just over 90% were seen once. The time point was: recipient sample about 28 days before transplant, after cytoreduction. CDR3 length: 12 residues. Germline values: CDR1 SEHNR, CDR2 FQNEAQ (reference sequence). Trimming cost V 7 bases and J 5 bases, with 11 bases left between them. The sequenced sample was peripheral blood mononuclear cells, obtained before stem cell transplant. This sequence was found in a man aged 50 or older with acute myeloid leukemia. Some clones in this sample may be carry-over from other donors' samples. The chain is built from TRBV7-9 and TRBJ2-5; no clear D. CDR3 coding DNA: TGTGCCAGCACCAGCCTGCGGGAGACCCAGTACTTC. Its translation is CASTSLRETQYF.